This entry lists 17 T cell receptor beta chains sequenced from one sample in a study of response to subunit inactivated influenza vaccine. TCRdb independently ran MiXCR on the RT-PCR reads; one entry per CDR3 protein. This sample has roughly 700,000 distinct CDR3 sequences, with 15% to 19% found just once. The specimen was PBMCs from blood, collected 11 to 12 days after vaccination. The receptors derive from a man in his forties or fifties who received an inactivated influenza vaccine.

The sample holds a few counts of this clonotype. This chain links TRBV24-1 with TRBJ2-7; D is uncertain. Trimming took off 8 bases at V and 6 bases at J, with 19 bases between the two ends. The length of the CDR3 is 14 residues. Germline CDR1 KGHDR, CDR2 SFDVKD. In nucleotides, the CDR3 is TGTGCCACCATCGTGGGCAGCAACAACCGCGAGCAGTACTTC. Its protein product is CATIVGSNNREQYF.

This clonotype showed up just a few times. V is TRBV2 and J is TRBJ2-3, with D tentatively TRBD1 or TRBD2 (6 bases each). Germline assignment: CDR1 SNHLY and CDR2 FYNNEI. The CDR3 covers 15 residues. Trimming cost V 5 bases and J 0 bases, with 12 bases left between them. CDR3 nucleotides: TGTGCCAGCAGTCGTTCGGGGGCTAGCACAGATACGCAGTATTTT. It specifies CASSRSGASTDTQYF.

Only a few counts were recorded for this clonotype. The genes are TRBV6-5 and TRBJ2-2; 9 bases fit TRBD2. Trimming removed 1 base from V and 1 base from J; junction bases left unmatched: 7. The CDR3 covers 18 residues. CDR1 and CDR2 from the germline V gene are MNHEY and SVGAGI. DNA for the CDR3: TGTGCCAGCAGTTACTTGGGTAGCGGGAGTGGGAACACCGGGGAGCTGTTTTTT. This gives the protein CASSYLGSGSGNTGELFF.

This clonotype was seen ten or more times. This chain links TRBV9 with TRBJ2-1; 10 nucleotides align to TRBD2. Losses at the gene ends were 0 bases for V and 6 bases for J; bases not matched to a gene: 3. CDR3 length equals 15 residues. From germline, CDR1 is SGDLS and CDR2 YYNGEE. CDR3 bases: TGTGCCAGCAGCGTAGGGCTAGCGGGGGTCAATGAGCAGTTCTTC. Encoded protein: CASSVGLAGVNEQFF.

This clonotype was seen a few times. This rearrangement joins TRBV7-9 to TRBJ2-1, with TRBD2 identical over 8 bases. CDR3 length: 15 residues. Germline values: CDR1 SEHNR, CDR2 FQNEAQ (reference sequence). The V gene end was trimmed by 5 bases and the J gene end by 2 bases; junction bases not matched to a gene: 5. CDR3 region: CASSQRGGPYNEQFF. As DNA, the CDR3 is TGTGCCAGCAGCCAACGGGGGGGCCCCTACAATGAGCAGTTCTTC.

This chain joins TRBV6-5 and TRBJ1-1, with D unclear. The CDR3 sequence is 15 residues long. Trimming pared 2 bases from V and 4 bases from J, leaving 14 bases between. Germline CDR1 reads MNHEY; CDR2 reads SVGAGI. This CDR3 is CASSYLPGSGTEAFF. The CDR3 bases are TGTGCCAGCAGTTACCTCCCAGGTTCGGGCACTGAAGCTTTCTTT.

This clonotype was seen ten or more times. V and J are TRBV5-1 and TRBJ1-1; D remains unclear. The ends were cut back, 1 base at V and 4 bases at J, with 11 bases in the middle. CDR1 and CDR2 (germline): SGHRS, YFSETQ. This CDR3 is built from 14 residues. Here the CDR3 reads CASSLFGVGTEAFF. The CDR3 DNA reads as TGCGCCAGCAGCTTGTTTGGGGTGGGCACTGAAGCTTTCTTT.

CDR3 amino acids: CASSGLPRRAKNIQYF. CDR3 DNA sequence: TGTGCCAGCAGTGGTTTACCGCGCAGGGCCAAAAACATTCAGTACTTC. The chain recombines TRBV6-4 with TRBJ2-4; D gene unclear. Germline-derived CDR1 and CDR2 are MRHNA and SNTAGT. Trimming took off 4 bases at V and 1 base at J, with 14 bases between the two ends. The CDR3 is made up of 16 amino acids.

The rearrangement uses TRBV29-1 and TRBJ2-3, with D perhaps TRBD1 or TRBD2 (5 bases each). Germline V lookup: CDR1 SQVTM, CDR2 ANQGSEA. The CDR3 has 15 amino acids. V was cut by 7 bases and J by 2 bases, with 19 bases left in between. The CDR3 sequence is CSAGRGSGPTDTQYF. Here the CDR3 DNA reads TGCAGCGCCGGTCGGGGTTCGGGACCCACAGATACGCAGTATTTT.

This rearrangement joins TRBV10-2 to TRBJ1-4; the D gene is possibly TRBD1 (6 bases). V gave up 4 bases and J gave up 0 bases, with 15 bases separating them. The CDR3 is made up of 17 amino acids. Looked up from germline, CDR1 is WSHSY and CDR2 is SAAADI. CDR3 loop: CASSAGHLLATNEKLFF. The CDR3 DNA is TGCGCCAGCAGTGCGGGACACCTCCTTGCAACTAATGAAAAACTGTTTTTT.

This clonotype was observed many times. This chain connects TRBV7-8 to TRBJ2-1; 12 bases are a match to TRBD2. CDR1 is SGHVS, CDR2 FQNEAQ, per germline. This CDR3 has 16 amino acids. Trimming removed 5 bases from V and 12 bases from J; junction bases left unmatched: 14. CDR3 bases: TGTGCCAGCAGCCCGCTGACTAGCGGGGGCCTCTCAGGGCAGTTCTTC. It codes for CASSPLTSGGLSGQFF.

This clonotype was counted between two and nine times. This chain connects TRBV28 to TRBJ1-6, with a weak D call TRBD1 (6 bases). The CDR3 is 15 amino acids. With 3 bases removed from V and 4 bases from J, the gap between germline ends came to 10 bases. Germline values: CDR1 MDHEN, CDR2 SYDVKM. The CDR3 sequence is CASSFGGLYNSPLHF. DNA for the CDR3: TGTGCCAGCAGTTTCGGGGGGCTATATAATTCACCCCTCCACTTT.

This chain joins TRBV6-2 or TRBV6-3 and TRBJ2-4; TRBD1 aligns across 7 bases. Germline values: CDR1 MNHEY, CDR2 SVGEGT. The CDR3 extends over 15 amino acids. V lost 7 bases, J lost 9 bases, and 15 bases stayed unmatched. The CDR3 spells CASKLTGSPLVIQYF. The CDR3 nucleotides read TGTGCCAGCAAGCTGACAGGGAGCCCTTTAGTCATTCAGTACTTC.

The J gene is TRBJ1-5, the V gene TRBV12-3 or TRBV12-4, with D unresolved. Trimming pared 6 bases from V and 0 bases from J, leaving 6 bases between. This CDR3 has 13 amino acids. The DNA of the CDR3 is TGTGCCAGCAGCCCCAATAGCAATCAGCCCCAGCATTTT. Amino acid sequence: CASSPNSNQPQHF.

This clonotype was seen at least ten times. J is TRBJ2-1 and V is TRBV10-3; D gene unclear. Germline V lookup: CDR1 ENHRY, CDR2 SYGVKD. V was clipped by 2 bases and J by 5 bases, with 16 bases between them. The CDR3 totals 16 residues. In nucleotides, the CDR3 is TGTGCCATCAGTGAGAAAGGACCATTAGGCCACAATGAGCAGTTCTTC. Its protein is CAISEKGPLGHNEQFF.

This clonotype was counted between two and nine times. V gene TRBV7-9 combines with J gene TRBJ2-2; tentatively, D is TRBD1 or TRBD2 (5 bases each). This CDR3 is built from 14 residues. Trimming pared 1 base from V and 6 bases from J, leaving 9 bases between. Germline V gene lookup returns CDR1 SEHNR and CDR2 FQNEAQ (reference sequence). CDR3: CASSLDLGPGELFF. The CDR3 nucleotides are TGTGCCAGCAGCTTAGACCTGGGACCCGGGGAGCTGTTTTTT.

This clonotype was found a few times. The chain links TRBV15 to TRBJ2-2; unclear D gene. The V gene's germline CDR1 is LNHNV and CDR2 YYDKDF (reference sequence). V was trimmed by 9 bases and J by 3 bases, leaving 8 bases between them. The CDR3 sequence is 12 residues long. CDR3 sequence reads: CATGLHTGELFF. The CDR3 DNA follows: TGTGCCACGGGTCTCCACACCGGGGAGCTGTTTTTT.